This paragraph reports one TCR beta chain. Germline CDR1 SGHRS, CDR2 YFSETQ. Trimming took 0 bases from V and 8 from J, leaving 14 bases between them. The CDR3 spans 14 residues. This entry comes from a study of early T cells in non-severe SARS-CoV-2 infection. From the 5' RACE reads, TCRdb called clonotypes with MiXCR, one entry per CDR3 protein. Of 50,000 to 60,000 distinct CDR3 sequences in the sample, under 7.5% were seen once. The material was whole blood, obtained at baseline. This sequence originates from an adult who was a healthcare worker with PCR-confirmed SARS-CoV-2 infection or an uninfected control (not recorded which). The chain has TRBV5-1 and TRBJ1-2; D is unresolved. Here the CDR3 DNA reads TGCGCCAGCAGCTTGGCTCCCCGGGAACGAGGCTACACCTTC. Translation gives CASSLAPRERGYTF.